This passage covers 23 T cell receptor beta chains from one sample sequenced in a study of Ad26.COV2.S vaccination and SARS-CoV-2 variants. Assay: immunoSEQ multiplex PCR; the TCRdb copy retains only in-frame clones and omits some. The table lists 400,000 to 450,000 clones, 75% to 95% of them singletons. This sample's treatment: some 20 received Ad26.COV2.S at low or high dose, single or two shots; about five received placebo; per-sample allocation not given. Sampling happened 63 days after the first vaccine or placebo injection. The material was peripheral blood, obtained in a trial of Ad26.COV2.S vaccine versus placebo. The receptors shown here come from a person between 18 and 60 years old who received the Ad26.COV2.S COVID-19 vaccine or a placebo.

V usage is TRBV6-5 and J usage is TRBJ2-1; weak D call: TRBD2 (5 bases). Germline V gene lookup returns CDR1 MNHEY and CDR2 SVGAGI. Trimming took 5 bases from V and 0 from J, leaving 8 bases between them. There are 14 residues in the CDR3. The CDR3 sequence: CASSKRSSYNEQFF. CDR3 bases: TGTGCCAGCAGTAAGCGGAGCTCCTACAATGAGCAGTTCTTC.

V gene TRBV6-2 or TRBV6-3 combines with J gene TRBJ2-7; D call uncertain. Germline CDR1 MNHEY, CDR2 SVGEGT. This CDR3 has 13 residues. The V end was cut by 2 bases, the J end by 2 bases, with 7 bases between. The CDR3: CASSYTGPYEQYF. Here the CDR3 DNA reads TGTGCCAGCAGTTACACCGGGCCCTACGAGCAGTACTTC.

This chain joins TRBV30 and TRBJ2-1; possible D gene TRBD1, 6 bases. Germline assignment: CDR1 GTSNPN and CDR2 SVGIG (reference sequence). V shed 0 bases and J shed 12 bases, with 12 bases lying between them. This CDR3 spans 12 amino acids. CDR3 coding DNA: TGTGCCTGGAGTGTATCTCAGGGGAGGCAGTTCTTC. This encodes CAWSVSQGRQFF. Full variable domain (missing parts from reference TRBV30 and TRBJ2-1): SQTIHQWPATLVQPVGSPLSLECTVEGTSNPNLYWYRQAAGRGLQLLFYSVGIGQISSEVPQNLSASRPQDRQFILSSKKLLLSDSGFYLCAWSVSQGRQFFGPGTRLTVL.

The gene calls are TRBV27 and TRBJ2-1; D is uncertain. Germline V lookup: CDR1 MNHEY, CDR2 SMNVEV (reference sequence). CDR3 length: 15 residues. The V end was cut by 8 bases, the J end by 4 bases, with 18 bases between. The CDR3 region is CASGPAPPEYNEQFF. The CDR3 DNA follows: TGTGCCAGCGGCCCTGCCCCTCCCGAATACAATGAGCAGTTCTTC.

CDR3 sequence reads: CASSLGGANTEAFF. The DNA for the CDR3 is TGTGCCAGCAGCCTGGGCGGGGCCAACACTGAAGCTTTCTTT. This chain connects TRBV7-2 to TRBJ1-1, with D possibly being TRBD1 (5 bases). This CDR3 comprises 14 residues. V gave up 5 bases and J gave up 2 bases, with 12 bases separating them. Germline V gene sequence: CDR1 SGHTA, CDR2 FQGNSA.

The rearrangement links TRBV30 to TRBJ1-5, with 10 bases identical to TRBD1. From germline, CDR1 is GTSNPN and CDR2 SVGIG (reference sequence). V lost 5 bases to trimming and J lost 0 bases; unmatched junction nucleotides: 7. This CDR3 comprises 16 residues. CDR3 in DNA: TGTGCCTGGTCATCCGGACAGGGGGTTAGCAATCAGCCCCAGCATTTT. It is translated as CAWSSGQGVSNQPQHF.

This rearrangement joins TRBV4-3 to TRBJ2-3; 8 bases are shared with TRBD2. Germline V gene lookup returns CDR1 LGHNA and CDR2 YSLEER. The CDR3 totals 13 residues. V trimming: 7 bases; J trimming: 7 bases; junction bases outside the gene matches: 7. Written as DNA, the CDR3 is TGCGCCAGCAACCCCGCGGGGGGTAATACGCAGTATTTT. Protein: CASNPAGGNTQYF.

The CDR3 sequence is CACGGRSSGNTIYF. As DNA, the CDR3 is TGTGCGTGCGGGGGGAGGTCCTCTGGAAACACCATATATTTT. This chain connects TRBV3-1 (or the pseudogene TRBV3-2) to TRBJ1-3; possible D gene TRBD1, 5 bases. Germline V CDR1 and CDR2: LGHDT, YNNKEL (reference sequence). The CDR3 consists of 14 residues.

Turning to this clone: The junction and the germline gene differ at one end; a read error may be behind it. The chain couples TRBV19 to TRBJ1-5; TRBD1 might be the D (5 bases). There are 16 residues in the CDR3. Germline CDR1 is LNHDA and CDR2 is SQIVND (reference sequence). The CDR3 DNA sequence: TGTGCCAGTAGTATGGGTAGGGACCCTAGCAATCAGTCCCAGCATTTT. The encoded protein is CASSMGRDPSNQSQHF. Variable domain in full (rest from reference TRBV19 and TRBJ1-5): DGGITQSPKYLFRKEGQNVTLSCEQNLNHDAMYWYRQDPGQGLRLIYYSQIVNDFQKGDIAEGYSVSREKKESFPLTVTSAQKNPTAFYLCASSMGRDPSNQSQHFGDGTRLSIL.

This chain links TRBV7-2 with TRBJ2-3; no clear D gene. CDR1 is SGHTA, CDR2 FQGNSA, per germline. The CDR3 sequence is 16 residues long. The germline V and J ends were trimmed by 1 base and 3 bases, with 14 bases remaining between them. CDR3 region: CASSLDYRLSTDTQYF. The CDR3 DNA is TGTGCCAGCAGCTTAGACTACCGTCTTTCAACAGATACGCAGTATTTT. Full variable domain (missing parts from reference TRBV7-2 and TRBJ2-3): GAGVSQSPSNKVTEKGKDVELRCDPISGHTALYWYRQSLGQGLEFLIYFQGNSAPDKSGLPSDRFSAERTGGSVSTLTIQRTQQEDSAVYLCASSLDYRLSTDTQYFGPGTRLTVL.

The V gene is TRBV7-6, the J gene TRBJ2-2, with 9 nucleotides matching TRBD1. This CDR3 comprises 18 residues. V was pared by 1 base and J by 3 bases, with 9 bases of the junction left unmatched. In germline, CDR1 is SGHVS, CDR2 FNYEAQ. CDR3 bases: TGTGCCAGCAGCTTAGTCTCGGGACAGGGATATGACACCGGGGAGCTGTTTTTT. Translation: CASSLVSGQGYDTGELFF.

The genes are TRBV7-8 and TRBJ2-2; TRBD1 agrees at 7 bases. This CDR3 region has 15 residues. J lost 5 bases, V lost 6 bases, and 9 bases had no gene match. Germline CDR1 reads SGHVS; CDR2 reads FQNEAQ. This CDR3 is CASSLTHRGTGELFF. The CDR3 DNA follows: TGTGCCAGCAGTCTTACGCACAGGGGAACCGGGGAGCTGTTTTTT.

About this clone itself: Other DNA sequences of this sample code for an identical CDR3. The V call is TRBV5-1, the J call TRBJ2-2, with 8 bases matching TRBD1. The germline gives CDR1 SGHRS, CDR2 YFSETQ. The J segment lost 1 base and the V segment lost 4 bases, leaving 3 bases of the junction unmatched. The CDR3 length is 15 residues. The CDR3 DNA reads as TGCGCCAGCAGCACCGGACAGGGGAACACCGGGGAGCTGTTTTTT. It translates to CASSTGQGNTGELFF.

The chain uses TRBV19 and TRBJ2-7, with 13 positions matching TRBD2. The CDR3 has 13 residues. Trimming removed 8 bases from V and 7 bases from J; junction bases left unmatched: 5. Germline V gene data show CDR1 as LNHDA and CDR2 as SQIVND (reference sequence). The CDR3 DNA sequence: TGTGCCAGTTCCGGACTAGCGGGAGTGGAGCAGTACTTC. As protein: CASSGLAGVEQYF. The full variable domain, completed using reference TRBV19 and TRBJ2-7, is DGGITQSPKYLFRKEGQNVTLSCEQNLNHDAMYWYRQDPGQGLRLIYYSQIVNDFQKGDIAEGYSVSREKKESFPLTVTSAQKNPTAFYLCASSGLAGVEQYFGPGTRLTVT.

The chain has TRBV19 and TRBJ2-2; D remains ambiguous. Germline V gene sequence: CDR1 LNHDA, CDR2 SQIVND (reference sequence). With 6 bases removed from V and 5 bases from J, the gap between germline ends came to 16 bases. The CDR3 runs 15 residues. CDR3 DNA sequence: TGTGCCAGTAGCACACTAAGACGCCAGACCGGGGAGCTGTTTTTT. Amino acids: CASSTLRRQTGELFF. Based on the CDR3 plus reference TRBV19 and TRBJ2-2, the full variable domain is DGGITQSPKYLFRKEGQNVTLSCEQNLNHDAMYWYRQDPGQGLRLIYYSQIVNDFQKGDIAEGYSVSREKKESFPLTVTSAQKNPTAFYLCASSTLRRQTGELFFGEGSRLTVL.

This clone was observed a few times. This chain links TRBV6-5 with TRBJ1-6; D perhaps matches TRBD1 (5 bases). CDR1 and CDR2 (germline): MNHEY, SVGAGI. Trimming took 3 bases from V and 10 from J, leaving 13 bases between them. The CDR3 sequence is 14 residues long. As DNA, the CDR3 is TGTGCCAGCAGTTATGGGGACTCCCGGTCACCCCTCCACTTT. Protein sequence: CASSYGDSRSPLHF.

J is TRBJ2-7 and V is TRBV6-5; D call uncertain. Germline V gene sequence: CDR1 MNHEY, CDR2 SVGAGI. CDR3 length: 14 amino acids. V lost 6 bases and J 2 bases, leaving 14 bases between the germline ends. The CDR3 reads CASSPGPNTYEQYF. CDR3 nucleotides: TGTGCCAGCAGCCCCGGGCCGAACACCTACGAGCAGTACTTC.

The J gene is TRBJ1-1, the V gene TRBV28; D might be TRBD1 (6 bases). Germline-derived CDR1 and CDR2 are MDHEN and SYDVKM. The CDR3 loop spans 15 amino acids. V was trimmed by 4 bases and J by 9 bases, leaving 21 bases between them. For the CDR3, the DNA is TGTGCCAGCAGTTCTCCGGGACAACCCGGGGTCCAAGCTTTCTTT. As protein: CASSSPGQPGVQAFF.

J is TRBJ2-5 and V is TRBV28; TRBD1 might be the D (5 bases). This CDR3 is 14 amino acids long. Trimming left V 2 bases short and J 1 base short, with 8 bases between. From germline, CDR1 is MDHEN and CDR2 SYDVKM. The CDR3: CASSLQGSQETQYF. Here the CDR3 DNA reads TGTGCCAGCAGTTTACAGGGTAGCCAAGAGACCCAGTACTTC.

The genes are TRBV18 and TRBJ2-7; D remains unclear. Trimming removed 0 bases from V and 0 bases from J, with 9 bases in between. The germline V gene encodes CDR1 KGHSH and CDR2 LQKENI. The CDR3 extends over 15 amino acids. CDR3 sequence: CASSPPYASSYEQYF. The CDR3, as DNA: TGTGCCAGCTCACCACCCTACGCGAGCTCCTACGAGCAGTACTTC.

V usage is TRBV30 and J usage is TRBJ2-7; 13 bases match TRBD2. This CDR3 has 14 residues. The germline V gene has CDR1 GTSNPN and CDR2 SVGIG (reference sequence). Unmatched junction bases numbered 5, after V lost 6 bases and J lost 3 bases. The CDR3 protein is CACTSGRAFYEQYF. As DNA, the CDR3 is TGTGCCTGCACTAGCGGGAGGGCCTTCTACGAGCAGTACTTC.

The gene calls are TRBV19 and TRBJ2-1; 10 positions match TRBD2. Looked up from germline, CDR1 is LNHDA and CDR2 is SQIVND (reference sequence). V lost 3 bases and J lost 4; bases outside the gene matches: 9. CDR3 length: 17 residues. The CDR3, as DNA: TGTGCCAGTAGTATCACTAGCGGGATTAACTCGTACAATGAGCAGTTCTTC. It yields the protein CASSITSGINSYNEQFF.

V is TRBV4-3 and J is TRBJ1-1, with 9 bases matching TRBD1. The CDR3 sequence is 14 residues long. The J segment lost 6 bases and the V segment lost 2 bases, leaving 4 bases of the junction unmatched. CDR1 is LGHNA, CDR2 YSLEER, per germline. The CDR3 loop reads CASSQWGQGPEAFF. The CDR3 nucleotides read TGCGCCAGCAGCCAATGGGGACAGGGCCCTGAAGCTTTCTTT.